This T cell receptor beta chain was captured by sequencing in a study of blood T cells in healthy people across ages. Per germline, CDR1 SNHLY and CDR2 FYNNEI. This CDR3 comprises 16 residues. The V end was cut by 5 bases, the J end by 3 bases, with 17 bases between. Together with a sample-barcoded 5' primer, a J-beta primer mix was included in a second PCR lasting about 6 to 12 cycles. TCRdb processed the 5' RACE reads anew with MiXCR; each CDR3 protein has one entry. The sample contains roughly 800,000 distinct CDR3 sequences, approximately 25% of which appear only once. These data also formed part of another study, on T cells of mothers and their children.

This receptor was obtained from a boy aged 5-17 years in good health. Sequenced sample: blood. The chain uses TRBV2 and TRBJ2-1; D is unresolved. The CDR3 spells CASSLNQLRDYNEQFF. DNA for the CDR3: TGTGCCAGCAGTCTGAACCAGCTAAGGGACTACAATGAGCAGTTCTTC.